Below, one TCR beta chain is given with its context. The table came from immunoSEQ multiplex PCR; TCRdb's copy has only in-frame clones and leaves some out. Of some 47,000 clones listed, more than 75% were seen once; the top ten hold roughly 5.5%. The sample belongs to a study of T cell changes during pregnancy in multiple sclerosis. The ends lost 2 bases at V and 4 bases at J; junction bases unmatched: 7. Germline CDR1 reads MNHNS; CDR2 reads SASEGT. CDR3 size: 16 residues. The J gene is TRBJ2-3, the V gene TRBV6-1; 9 nucleotides line up with TRBD1. The TCR was taken from a female donor in good health, enrolled as a control in a pregnancy study. The sequencing used CD8+ T cells from peripheral blood mononuclear cells, collected after pregnancy. The chain's CDR3 is CASSEPDRGFPDTQYF. CDR3 nucleotide sequence: TGTGCCAGCAGTGAACCGGACAGGGGTTTCCCAGATACGCAGTATTTT.